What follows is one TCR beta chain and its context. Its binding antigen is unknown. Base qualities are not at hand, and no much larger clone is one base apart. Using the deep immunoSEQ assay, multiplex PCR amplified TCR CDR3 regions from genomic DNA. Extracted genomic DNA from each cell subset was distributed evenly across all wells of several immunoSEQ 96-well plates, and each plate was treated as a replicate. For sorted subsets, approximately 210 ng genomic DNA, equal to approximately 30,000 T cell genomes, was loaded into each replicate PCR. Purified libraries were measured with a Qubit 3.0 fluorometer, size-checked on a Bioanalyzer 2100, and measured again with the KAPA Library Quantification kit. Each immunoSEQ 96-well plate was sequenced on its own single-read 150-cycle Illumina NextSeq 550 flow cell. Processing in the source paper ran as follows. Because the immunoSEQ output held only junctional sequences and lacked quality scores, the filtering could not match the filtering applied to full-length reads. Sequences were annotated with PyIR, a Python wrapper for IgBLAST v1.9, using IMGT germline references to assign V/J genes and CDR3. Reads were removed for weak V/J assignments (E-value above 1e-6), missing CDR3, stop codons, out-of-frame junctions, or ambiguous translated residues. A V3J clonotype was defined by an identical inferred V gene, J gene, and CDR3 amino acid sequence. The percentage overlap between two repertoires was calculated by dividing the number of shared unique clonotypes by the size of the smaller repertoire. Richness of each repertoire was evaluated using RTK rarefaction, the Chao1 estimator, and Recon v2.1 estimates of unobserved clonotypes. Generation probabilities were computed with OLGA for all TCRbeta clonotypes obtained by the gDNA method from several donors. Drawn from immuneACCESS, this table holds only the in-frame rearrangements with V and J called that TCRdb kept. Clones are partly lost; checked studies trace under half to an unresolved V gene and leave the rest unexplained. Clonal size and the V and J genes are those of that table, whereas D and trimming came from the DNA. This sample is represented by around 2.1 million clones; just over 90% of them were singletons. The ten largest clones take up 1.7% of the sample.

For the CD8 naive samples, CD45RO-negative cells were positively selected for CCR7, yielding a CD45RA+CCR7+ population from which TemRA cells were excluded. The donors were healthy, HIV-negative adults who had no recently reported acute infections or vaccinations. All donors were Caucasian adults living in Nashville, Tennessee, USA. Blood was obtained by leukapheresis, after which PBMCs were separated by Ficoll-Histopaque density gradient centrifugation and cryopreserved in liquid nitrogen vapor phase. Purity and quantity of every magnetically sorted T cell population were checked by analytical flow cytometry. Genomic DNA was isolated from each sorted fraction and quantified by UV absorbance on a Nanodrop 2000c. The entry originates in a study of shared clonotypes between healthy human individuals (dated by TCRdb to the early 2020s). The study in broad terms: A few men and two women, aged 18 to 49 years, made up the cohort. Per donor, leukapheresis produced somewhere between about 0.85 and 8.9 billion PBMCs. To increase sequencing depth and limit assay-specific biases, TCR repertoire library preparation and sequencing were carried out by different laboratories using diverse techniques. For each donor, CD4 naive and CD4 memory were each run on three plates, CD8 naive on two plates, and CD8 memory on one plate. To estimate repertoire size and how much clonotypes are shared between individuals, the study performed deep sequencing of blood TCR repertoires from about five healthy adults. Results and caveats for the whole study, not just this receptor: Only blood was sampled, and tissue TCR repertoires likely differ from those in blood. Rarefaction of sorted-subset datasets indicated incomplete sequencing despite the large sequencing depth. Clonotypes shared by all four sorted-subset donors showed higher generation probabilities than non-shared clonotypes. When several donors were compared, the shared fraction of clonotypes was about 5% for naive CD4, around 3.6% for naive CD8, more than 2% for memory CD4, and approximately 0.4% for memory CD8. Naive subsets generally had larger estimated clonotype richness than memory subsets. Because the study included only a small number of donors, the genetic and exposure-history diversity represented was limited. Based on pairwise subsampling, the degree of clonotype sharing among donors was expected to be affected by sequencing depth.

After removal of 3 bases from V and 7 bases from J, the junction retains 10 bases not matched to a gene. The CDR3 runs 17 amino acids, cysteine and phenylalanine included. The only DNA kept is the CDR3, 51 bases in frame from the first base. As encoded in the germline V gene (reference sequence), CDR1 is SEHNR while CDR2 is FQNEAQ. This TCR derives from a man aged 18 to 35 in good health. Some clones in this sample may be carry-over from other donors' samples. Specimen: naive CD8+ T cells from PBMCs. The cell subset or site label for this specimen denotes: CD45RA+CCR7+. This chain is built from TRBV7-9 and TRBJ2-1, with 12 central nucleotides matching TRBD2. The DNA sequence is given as TGTGCCAGCAGCTTGACGGGACTAGCGGGTCCGTGGAATGAGCAGTTCTTC. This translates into CASSLTGLAGPWNEQFF.